This entry describes one T cell receptor (beta chain). Its specificity is unknown. The data originate from a study of cytomegalovirus exposure and HLA in healthy donors. Study-wide results and caveats: CMV serostatus stood as the only immune exposure information on hand.

The CDR3 sequence is 18 residues long. Germline values: CDR1 SGHDT, CDR2 YYEEEE. J lost 0 bases, V lost 3 bases, and 4 bases had no gene match. Primers: 60 Vbeta forward and 13 Jbeta reverse. Libraries were prepared by immunoSEQ multiplex PCR; TCRdb keeps only in-frame clonotypes and omits some of them. The data contain roughly 230,000 clones, roughly 78% of them seen just once; the ten biggest clones take up about 0.45%. The chain links TRBV5-6 to TRBJ2-3; 16 nucleotides align to TRBD2. Sequenced: PBMCs. This TCR came from a boy aged 5-17 years in good health and CMV-seronegative. The CDR3 DNA reads TGTGCCAGCAGCTACGGGACTAGCGGGGGGGCCAGCACAGATACGCAGTATTTT. It encodes CASSYGTSGGASTDTQYF.